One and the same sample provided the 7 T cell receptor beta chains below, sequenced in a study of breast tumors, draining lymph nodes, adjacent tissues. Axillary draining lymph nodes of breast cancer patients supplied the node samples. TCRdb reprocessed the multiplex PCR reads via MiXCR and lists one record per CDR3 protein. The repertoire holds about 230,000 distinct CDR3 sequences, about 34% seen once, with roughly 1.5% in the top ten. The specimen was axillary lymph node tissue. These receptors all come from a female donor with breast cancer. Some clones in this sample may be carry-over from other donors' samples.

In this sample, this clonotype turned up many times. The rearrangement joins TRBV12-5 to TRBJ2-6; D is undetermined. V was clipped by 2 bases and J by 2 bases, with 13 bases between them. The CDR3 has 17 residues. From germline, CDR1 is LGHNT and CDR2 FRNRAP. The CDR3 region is CASGLNWGLPGANVLTF. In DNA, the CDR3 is TGTGCTAGTGGTTTGAATTGGGGTCTCCCTGGGGCCAACGTCCTGACTTTC.

The CDR3 coding sequence is TGCAGTGACCGGGCCCGGGACCGCCTGACTTTC. It yields the protein CSDRARDRLTF. This rearrangement joins TRBV20-1 to TRBJ2-6; possibly TRBD1 or TRBD2 for D (5 bases each). Germline V gene sequence: CDR1 DFQATT, CDR2 SNEGSKA (reference sequence). Trimming removed 7 bases from V and 15 bases from J, with 16 bases in between. This CDR3 region has 11 residues.

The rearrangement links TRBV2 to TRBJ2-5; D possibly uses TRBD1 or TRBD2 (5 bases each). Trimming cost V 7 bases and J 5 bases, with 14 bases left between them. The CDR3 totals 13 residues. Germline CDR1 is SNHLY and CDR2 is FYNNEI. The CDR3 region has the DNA TGTGCCAGCAAGAGTCAGGGACCGGAGACCCAGTACTTC. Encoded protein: CASKSQGPETQYF.

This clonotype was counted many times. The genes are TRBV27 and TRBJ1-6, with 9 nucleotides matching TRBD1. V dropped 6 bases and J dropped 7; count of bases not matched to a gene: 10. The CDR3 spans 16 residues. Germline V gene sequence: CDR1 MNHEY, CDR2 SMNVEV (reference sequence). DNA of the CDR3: TGTGCCAGCAGCCTAGCCCCGGGACAGGGAAATTCACCCCTCCACTTT. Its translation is CASSLAPGQGNSPLHF.

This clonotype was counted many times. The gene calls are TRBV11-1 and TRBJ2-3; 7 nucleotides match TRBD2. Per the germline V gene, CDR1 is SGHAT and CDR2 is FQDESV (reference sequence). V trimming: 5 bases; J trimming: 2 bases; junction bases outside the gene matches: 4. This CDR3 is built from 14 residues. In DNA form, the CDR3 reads TGTGCCAGCAGCCCGGGGAGGGACACAGATACGCAGTATTTT. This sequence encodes CASSPGRDTDTQYF.

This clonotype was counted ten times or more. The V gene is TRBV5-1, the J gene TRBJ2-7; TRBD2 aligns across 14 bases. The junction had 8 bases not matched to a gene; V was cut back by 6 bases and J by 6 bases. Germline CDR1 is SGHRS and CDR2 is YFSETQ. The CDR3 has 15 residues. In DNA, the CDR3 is TGCGCCAGCAATAGGGGACTAGCGGGAGAAATCGAGCAGTACTTC. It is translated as CASNRGLAGEIEQYF.

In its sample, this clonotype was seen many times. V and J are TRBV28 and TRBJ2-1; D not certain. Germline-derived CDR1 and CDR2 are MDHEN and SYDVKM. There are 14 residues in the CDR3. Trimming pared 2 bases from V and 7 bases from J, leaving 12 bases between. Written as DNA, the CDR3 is TGTGCCAGCAGTTTAGTTGGTGAAGGTAATGAGCAGTTCTTC. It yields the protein CASSLVGEGNEQFF.